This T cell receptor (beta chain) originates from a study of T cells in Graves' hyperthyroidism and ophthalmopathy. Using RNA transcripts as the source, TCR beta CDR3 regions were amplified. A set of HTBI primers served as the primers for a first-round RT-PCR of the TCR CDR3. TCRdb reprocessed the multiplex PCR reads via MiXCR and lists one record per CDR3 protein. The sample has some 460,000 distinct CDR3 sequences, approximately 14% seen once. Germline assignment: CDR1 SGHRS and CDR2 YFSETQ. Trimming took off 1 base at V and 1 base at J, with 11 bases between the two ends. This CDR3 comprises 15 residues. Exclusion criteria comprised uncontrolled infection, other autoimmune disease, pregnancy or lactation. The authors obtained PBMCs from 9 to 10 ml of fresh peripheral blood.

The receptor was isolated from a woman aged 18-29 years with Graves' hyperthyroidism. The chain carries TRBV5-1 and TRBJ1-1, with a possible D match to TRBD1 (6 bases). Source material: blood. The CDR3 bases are TGCGCCAGCAGCTTGATGGGGGCCGCGAACACTGAAGCTTTCTTT. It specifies CASSLMGAANTEAFF.